In its sample, the clone carrying this T cell receptor (beta chain) was seen once. This entry belongs to a study of blood T cell repertoires in COVID-19. Looking at the study overall: The United States, Italy and Spain provided the acute and convalescent COVID-19 samples. Nucleic acid was either cDNA or gDNA, and it came from T cells, B-cell-depleted T cells, or PBMCs.

The CDR3 sequence is 19 residues long. V gave up 5 bases and J gave up 0 bases; unmatched junction bases: 9. Germline CDR1 reads LNHDA; CDR2 reads SQIVND (reference sequence). Methods used by the authors: Reference gene primer amplification in the assay estimated nucleated cell counts. Data came from immunoSEQ multiplex PCR; TCRdb stores just in-frame clones and leaves some out. The V and J calls and clone size come from that table; D and trimming were worked out from the DNA. The sample lists 150,000 to 200,000 clones, more than 80% occurring once. This receptor was identified in a woman in her sixties or seventies with acute or convalescent COVID-19. The V and J genes are TRBV19 and TRBJ2-1, with 14 positions matching TRBD2. What was sequenced was peripheral blood. As DNA, the CDR3 is TGTGCCAGTAGTCTGGGACTAGCGGGAGCGATGGGCTCCTACAATGAGCAGTTCTTC. This sequence encodes CASSLGLAGAMGSYNEQFF.